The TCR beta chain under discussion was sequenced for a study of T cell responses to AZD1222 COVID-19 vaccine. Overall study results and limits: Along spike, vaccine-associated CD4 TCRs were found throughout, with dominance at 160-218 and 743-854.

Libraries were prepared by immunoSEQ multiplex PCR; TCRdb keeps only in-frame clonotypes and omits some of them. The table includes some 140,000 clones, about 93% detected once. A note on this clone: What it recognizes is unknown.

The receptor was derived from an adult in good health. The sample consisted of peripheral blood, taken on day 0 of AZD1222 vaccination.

This CDR3 reads CASSFGQGARPYGYTF. The CDR3 region has the DNA TGTGCCAGCAGCTTCGGACAGGGGGCCCGACCCTATGGCTACACCTTC. The V gene is TRBV7-9, the J gene TRBJ1-2, with TRBD1 matching 11 bases. Germline V gene data show CDR1 as SEHNR and CDR2 as FQNEAQ (reference sequence). The CDR3 has 16 residues. V trimming: 3 bases; J trimming: 4 bases; junction bases outside the gene matches: 7.